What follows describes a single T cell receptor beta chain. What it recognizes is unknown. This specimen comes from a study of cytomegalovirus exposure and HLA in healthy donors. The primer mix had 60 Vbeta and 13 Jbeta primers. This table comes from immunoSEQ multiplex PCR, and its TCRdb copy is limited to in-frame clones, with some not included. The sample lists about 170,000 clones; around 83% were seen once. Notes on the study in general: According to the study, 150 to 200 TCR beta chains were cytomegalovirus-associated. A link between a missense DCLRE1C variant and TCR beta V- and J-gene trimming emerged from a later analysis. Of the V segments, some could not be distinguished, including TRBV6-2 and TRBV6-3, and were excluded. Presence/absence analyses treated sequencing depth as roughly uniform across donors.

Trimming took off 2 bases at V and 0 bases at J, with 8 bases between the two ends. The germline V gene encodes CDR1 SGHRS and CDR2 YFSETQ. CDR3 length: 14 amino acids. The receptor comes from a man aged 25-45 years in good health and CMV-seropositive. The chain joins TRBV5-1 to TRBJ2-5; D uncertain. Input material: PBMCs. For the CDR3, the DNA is TGCGCCAGCAGCTTCGGCGGAGACCAAGAGACCCAGTACTTC. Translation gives CASSFGGDQETQYF.